This T cell receptor (beta chain) originates from a study of T cells in Graves' hyperthyroidism and ophthalmopathy. Amplified regions were TCR beta CDR3 sequences from RNA transcripts. The TCR CDR3 first-round RT-PCR relied on the HTBI primer set. TCRdb re-derived calls from the multiplex PCR reads in MiXCR, one entry per CDR3 protein. The sample has around 340,000 distinct CDR3 sequences; roughly a fifth are singletons. The germline V gene encodes CDR1 LGHDT and CDR2 YNNKEL (reference sequence). The ends were cut back, 3 bases at V and 0 bases at J, with 11 bases in the middle. The CDR3 is made up of 15 amino acids. This clonotype occurred many times. No antigen is known for it. Study results and limitations: The model foresaw ophthalmopathy a median roughly 6.6 months prior to onset.

The V and J genes are TRBV3-1 and TRBJ2-5; D perhaps matches TRBD2 (5 bases). The sequencing input was blood. This clonotype was sampled from a woman between 50 and 59 years old with Graves' hyperthyroidism. Here the CDR3 reads CASSQTKDYQETQYF. The CDR3 region has the DNA TGTGCCAGCAGCCAGACAAAGGACTACCAAGAGACCCAGTACTTC.